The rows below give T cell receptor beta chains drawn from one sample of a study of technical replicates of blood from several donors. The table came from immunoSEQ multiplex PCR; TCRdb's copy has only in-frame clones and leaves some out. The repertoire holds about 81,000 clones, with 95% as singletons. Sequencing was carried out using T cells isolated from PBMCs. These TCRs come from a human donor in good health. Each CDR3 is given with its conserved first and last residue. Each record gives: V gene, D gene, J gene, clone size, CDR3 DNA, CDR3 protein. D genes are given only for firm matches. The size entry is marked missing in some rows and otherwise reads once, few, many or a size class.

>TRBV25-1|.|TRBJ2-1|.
TGTGCCAGCAGTGAATTGGGGCAGGGCTCCTACAATGAGCAGTTCTTC
CASSELGQGSYNEQFF
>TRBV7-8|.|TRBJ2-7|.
TGTGCCAGCAGCTTACAGGCCTCCTACGAGCAGTACTTC
CASSLQASYEQYF
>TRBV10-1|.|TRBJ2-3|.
TGCGCCAGCAGCCCGGGACTTTTCACAGATACGCAGTATTTT
CASSPGLFTDTQYF
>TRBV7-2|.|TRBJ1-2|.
TGTGCCAGCTCCAGGGCCGACTATGGCTACACCTTC
CASSRADYGYTF
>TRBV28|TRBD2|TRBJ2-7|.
TGTGCCAGCAGCCCATCCGGGGGGGCGCGCGAGCAGTACTTC
CASSPSGGAREQYF
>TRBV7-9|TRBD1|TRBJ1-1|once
TGTGCCAGCAGCCGTGTCGGGACAGGGGAAGCTTTCTTT
CASSRVGTGEAFF
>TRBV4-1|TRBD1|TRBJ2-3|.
TGCGCCAGCAGCCAGTACAACAGGGGGCAGGATACGCAGTATTTT
CASSQYNRGQDTQYF
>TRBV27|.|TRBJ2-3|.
TGTGCCAGCAGTCCTGAGGGGAGGTTGATCCTAGGTACGCAGTATTTT
CASSPEGRLILGTQYF
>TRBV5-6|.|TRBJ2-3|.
TGTGCCAGCAGCTTGGAAGGCAGCGGTTCTTTCACAGATACGCAGTATTTT
CASSLEGSGSFTDTQYF
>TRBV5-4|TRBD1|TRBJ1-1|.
TGTGCCAGCACGCAAGGGACAGGGGGCGGGGGCACTGAAGCTTTCTTT
CASTQGTGGGGTEAFF
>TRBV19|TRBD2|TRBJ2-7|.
TGTGCCAGTAGTTTTACTAGCGGGAGCTACGAGCAGTACTTC
CASSFTSGSYEQYF
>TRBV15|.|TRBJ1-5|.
TGTGCCACCAGCAGAGCCCCAGGGGCAGGACTTAGCAATCAGCCCCAGCATTTT
CATSRAPGAGLSNQPQHF
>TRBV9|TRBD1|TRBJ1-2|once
TGTGCCAGCAGCGTGCAGGGGGGTGATGGCTACACCTTC
CASSVQGGDGYTF
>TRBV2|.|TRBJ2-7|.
TGTGCCAGCGAGGGGACACCCGAGTACGAGCAGTACTTC
CASEGTPEYEQYF
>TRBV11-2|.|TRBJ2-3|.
TGTGCCAGCAGCTTAGCAGCAGATACGCAGTATTTT
CASSLAADTQYF
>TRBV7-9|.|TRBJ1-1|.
TGTGCCAGCAGCAGTCCGGGAGCGGAAGCTTTCTTT
CASSSPGAEAFF
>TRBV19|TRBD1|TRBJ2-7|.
TGTGCCAGTAGTATCCGACAGGGAACCTACGAGCAGTACTTC
CASSIRQGTYEQYF
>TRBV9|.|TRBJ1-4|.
TGTGCCAGCAGCGTAGCCTCGGGGTCTCTCGAAAAACTGTTTTTT
CASSVASGSLEKLFF
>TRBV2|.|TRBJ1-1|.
TGTGCCAGCAGTGTTGAGGGAAACACTGAAGCTTTCTTT
CASSVEGNTEAFF
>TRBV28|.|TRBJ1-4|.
TGTGCCAGCAACTTTGCAACTAATGAAAAACTGTTTTTT
CASNFATNEKLFF
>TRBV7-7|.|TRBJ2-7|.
TGTGCTAGCAGCCCAGCGGGTTCCTACGAGCAGTACTTC
CASSPAGSYEQYF
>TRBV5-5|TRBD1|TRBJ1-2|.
TGTGCCAGCAGCAAGGGACAGGGCGATGGCTACACCTTC
CASSKGQGDGYTF
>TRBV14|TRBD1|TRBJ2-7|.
TGTGCCAGCAGCCAAGTTAAAGGGGTTCGTTCGGGACAGCAATTC
CASSQVKGVRSGQQF
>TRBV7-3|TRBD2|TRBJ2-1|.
TGTGCCAGCAGCTCGACTAGCGGAATCTACAATGAGCAGTTCTTC
CASSSTSGIYNEQFF
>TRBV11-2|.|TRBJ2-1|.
TGTGCCAGCAGCCCCGGGGAAAGTGAGCAGTTCTTC
CASSPGESEQFF
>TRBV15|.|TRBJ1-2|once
TGTGCCACCAGCAGAAAACAGGGAATACTCCTCTATGGCTACACCTTC
CATSRKQGILLYGYTF
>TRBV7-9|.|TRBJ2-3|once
TGTGCCAGCAGCACAACAGGGCCAGATACGCAGTATTTT
CASSTTGPDTQYF
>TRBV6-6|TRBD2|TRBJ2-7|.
TGTGCCAGCAGCAGGGCGGGGGGGCAGAGCTCCTACGAGCAGTACTTC
CASSRAGGQSSYEQYF
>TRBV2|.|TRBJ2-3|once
TGTGCCAGCAGTAGGCTAGCAGGAGATACGCAGTATTTT
CASSRLAGDTQYF
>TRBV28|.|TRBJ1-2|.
TGTGCCAGCAGTTTTGGGGGCGGCTACACCTTC
CASSFGGGYTF
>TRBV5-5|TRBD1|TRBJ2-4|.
TGTGCCAGCAGCCAAGACAGGGTTGGGGCCAAAAACATTCAGTACTTC
CASSQDRVGAKNIQYF
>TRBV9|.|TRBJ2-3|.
TGTGCCAGCAGCCCCTTTCAGGGGAGCACAGATACGCAGTATTTT
CASSPFQGSTDTQYF
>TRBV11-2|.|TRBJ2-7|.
TGTGCCAGCAGTCCCTGGGGGCGGGACGAGCAGTACTTC
CASSPWGRDEQYF
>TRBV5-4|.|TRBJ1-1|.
TGTGCCAGCAGCTCGGGGGGTGACACTGAAGCTTTCTTT
CASSSGGDTEAFF
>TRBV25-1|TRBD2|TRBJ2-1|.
TGTGCCAGCAGTGAAACTAGCGGGAGGGCCCGTCTATTCAATGAGCAGTTCTTC
CASSETSGRARLFNEQFF
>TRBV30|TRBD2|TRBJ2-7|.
TGTGCCTGGGGATGGGGAAGCGGGGCCTCTCTCTACGAGCAGTACTTC
CAWGWGSGASLYEQYF
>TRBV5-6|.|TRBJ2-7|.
TGTGCCAGCAGCTTGGAGGGGTACGAGCAGTACTTC
CASSLEGYEQYF
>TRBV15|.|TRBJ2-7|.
TGTGCCACCAGCCAAGAAATAGAGAGTGAGCAGTACTTC
CATSQEIESEQYF
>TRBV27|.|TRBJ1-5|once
TGTGCCAGCAGTCCTACAGGGAATGGCAATCAGCCCCAGCATTTT
CASSPTGNGNQPQHF
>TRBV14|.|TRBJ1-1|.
TGTGCCAGCACCCCCTCAGGGTTCGCTGAAGCTTTCTTT
CASTPSGFAEAFF
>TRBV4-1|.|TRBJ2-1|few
TGCGCCAGCAGCCAAGTCCTAAACGATGAGCAGTTCTTC
CASSQVLNDEQFF
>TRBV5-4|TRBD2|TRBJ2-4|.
TGTGCCAGCAGCAGAGAACCGGGACTACCTCAGGGCATTCAGTACTTC
CASSREPGLPQGIQYF
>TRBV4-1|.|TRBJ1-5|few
TGCGCCAGCAGCCAAGAAGGAGGGGTCGGACAGCCCCAGCATTTT
CASSQEGGVGQPQHF
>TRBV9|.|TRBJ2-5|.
TGTGCCAGCAGCGTAGTAGGGGGGGATTCGGAGACCCAGTACTTC
CASSVVGGDSETQYF
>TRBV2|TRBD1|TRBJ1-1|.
TGTGCCAGCAGTGTAGGGAAGGGGGCGCAGGTGCACACTGAAGCTTTCTTT
CASSVGKGAQVHTEAFF